Listed below are T cell receptor beta chains from one sample, sequenced in a study of cytomegalovirus exposure and HLA in healthy donors. The table came from immunoSEQ multiplex PCR; TCRdb's copy has only in-frame clones and leaves some out. The sample has roughly 120,000 clones; around nine tenths are singletons. The sample consisted of PBMCs. These receptors all stem from a man younger than 40 in good health and CMV-seronegative. The CDR3 runs from the conserved cysteine through the conserved F or W. The D gene is left open where the match is weak. Rows may omit the clone size; those that give it use once, few, many or a size class.

D gene: TRBD1; clone size: NA; V gene: TRBV6-1; J gene: TRBJ2-7; CDR3 protein: CASSEGQGRSEQYF; CDR3 DNA: TGTGCCAGCAGTGAAGGACAGGGGAGGTCCGAGCAGTACTTC
D gene: TRBD1; clone size: NA; V gene: TRBV7-6; J gene: TRBJ2-6; CDR3 protein: CASSTRPGTEISWANVLTF; CDR3 DNA: TGTGCCAGCAGCACCCGACCGGGGACAGAAATAAGCTGGGCCAACGTCCTGACTTTC
D gene: NA; clone size: few; V gene: TRBV11-1; J gene: TRBJ1-2; CDR3 protein: CASSLETHTYGYTF; CDR3 DNA: TGTGCCAGCAGCTTAGAGACTCACACCTATGGCTACACCTTC
D gene: TRBD1; clone size: NA; V gene: TRBV28; J gene: TRBJ2-4; CDR3 protein: CASSGPGQVIDIQYF; CDR3 DNA: TGTGCCAGCAGTGGGCCGGGACAGGTGATAGACATTCAGTACTTC
D gene: TRBD1; clone size: NA; V gene: TRBV9; J gene: TRBJ2-2; CDR3 protein: CASRARQGNTGELFF; CDR3 DNA: TGTGCCAGCAGAGCTCGACAGGGAAACACCGGGGAGCTGTTTTTT
D gene: NA; clone size: NA; V gene: TRBV7-9; J gene: TRBJ2-2; CDR3 protein: CASSPASTNTGELFF; CDR3 DNA: TGTGCCAGCAGCCCCGCCTCTACGAACACCGGGGAGCTGTTTTTT
D gene: NA; clone size: NA; V gene: TRBV6-6; J gene: TRBJ1-4; CDR3 protein: CASSSPQGRGDEKLFF; CDR3 DNA: TGTGCCAGCAGTTCCCCCCAGGGACGGGGGGACGAAAAACTGTTTTTT
D gene: NA; clone size: NA; V gene: TRBV2; J gene: TRBJ1-2; CDR3 protein: CASKGKEGF; CDR3 DNA: TGTGCCAGCAAGGGGAAGGAGGGCTTC
D gene: TRBD2; clone size: once; V gene: TRBV14; J gene: TRBJ2-7; CDR3 protein: CASSPLAGPTYEQYF; CDR3 DNA: TGTGCCAGCAGCCCCTTAGCGGGGCCTACCTACGAGCAGTACTTC
D gene: NA; clone size: NA; V gene: TRBV5-1; J gene: TRBJ1-3; CDR3 protein: CASSRLASGRGNTIYF; CDR3 DNA: TGCGCCAGCAGCCGATTGGCATCCGGGAGGGGAAACACCATATATTTT
D gene: TRBD2; clone size: NA; V gene: TRBV5-1; J gene: TRBJ2-1; CDR3 protein: CASSLGAAGGGNEQFF; CDR3 DNA: TGCGCCAGCAGCTTGGGAGCAGCGGGGGGTGGAAATGAGCAGTTCTTC
D gene: NA; clone size: NA; V gene: TRBV7-2; J gene: TRBJ1-6; CDR3 protein: CASSSGTGLNSPLHF; CDR3 DNA: TGTGCCAGCAGCTCCGGGACGGGACTGAATTCACCCCTCCACTTT
D gene: NA; clone size: NA; V gene: TRBV4-3; J gene: TRBJ2-7; CDR3 protein: CASSQISGEQYF; CDR3 DNA: TGCGCCAGCAGCCAGATAAGCGGAGAGCAGTACTTC
D gene: NA; clone size: once; V gene: TRBV5-1; J gene: TRBJ1-1; CDR3 protein: CASSTGAWDTEAFF; CDR3 DNA: TGCGCCAGCAGCACGGGAGCTTGGGACACTGAAGCTTTCTTT
D gene: NA; clone size: NA; V gene: TRBV14; J gene: TRBJ1-2; CDR3 protein: CASSQMDSNGYTF; CDR3 DNA: TGTGCCAGCAGCCAAATGGACTCTAATGGCTACACCTTC
D gene: TRBD2; clone size: NA; V gene: TRBV10-3; J gene: TRBJ2-7; CDR3 protein: CAISETTSGVSYEQYF; CDR3 DNA: TGTGCCATCAGTGAAACGACTAGCGGGGTATCCTACGAGCAGTACTTC
D gene: NA; clone size: NA; V gene: TRBV5-6; J gene: TRBJ2-7; CDR3 protein: CASSLPGPPGEQYF; CDR3 DNA: TGTGCCAGCAGCTTGCCAGGGCCGCCGGGCGAGCAGTACTTC